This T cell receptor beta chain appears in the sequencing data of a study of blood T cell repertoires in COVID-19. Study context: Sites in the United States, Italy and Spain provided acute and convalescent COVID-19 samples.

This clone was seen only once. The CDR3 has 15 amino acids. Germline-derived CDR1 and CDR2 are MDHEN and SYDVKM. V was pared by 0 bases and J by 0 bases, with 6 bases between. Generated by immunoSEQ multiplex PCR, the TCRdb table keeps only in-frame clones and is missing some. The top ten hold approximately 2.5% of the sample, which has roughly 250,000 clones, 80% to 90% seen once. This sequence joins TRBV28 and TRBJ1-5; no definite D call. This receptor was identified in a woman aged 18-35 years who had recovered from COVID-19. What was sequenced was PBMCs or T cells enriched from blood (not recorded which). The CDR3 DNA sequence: TGTGCCAGCAGTTTATGGAGGTTTAGCAATCAGCCCCAGCATTTT. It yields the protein CASSLWRFSNQPQHF.